The rows below give T cell receptor beta chains drawn from one sample of a study of blood T cells in healthy people across ages. TCRdb reprocessed the 5' RACE reads via MiXCR and lists one record per CDR3 protein. Here the sample spans some 670,000 distinct CDR3 sequences, 45% to 60% being singletons. The specimen was blood. These receptors all stem from a woman older than 75 in good health. CDR3s include the opening cysteine and the closing phenylalanine or tryptophan. Fields, in order: J gene, V gene, D gene, clone size, CDR3 protein, CDR3 DNA. The D gene is left open where the match is weak. Clone size is shown for a subset of rows, as once, few, many or a class of expanded clone.

j_call: TRBJ2-3; v_call: TRBV20-1; d_call: TRBD1; clone_size: many; cdr3_aa: CSASHRGLGTDTQYF; cdr3_nt: TGCAGTGCTAGCCACAGGGGGCTCGGGACAGATACGCAGTATTTT
j_call: TRBJ2-7; v_call: TRBV10-3; d_call: .; clone_size: .; cdr3_aa: CAIRSPQGNPYEQYF; cdr3_nt: TGTGCCATCAGATCCCCCCAGGGGAATCCCTACGAGCAGTACTTC
j_call: TRBJ2-2; v_call: TRBV24-1; d_call: .; clone_size: few; cdr3_aa: CATSDFAGGTGELFF; cdr3_nt: TGTGCCACCAGTGATTTCGCAGGCGGTACCGGGGAGCTGTTTTTT
j_call: TRBJ2-5; v_call: TRBV4-2; d_call: TRBD2; clone_size: .; cdr3_aa: CASSLTSGHKETQYF; cdr3_nt: TGTGCCAGCAGCTTAACTAGCGGGCATAAAGAGACCCAGTACTTC
j_call: TRBJ2-3; v_call: TRBV6-6; d_call: .; clone_size: many; cdr3_aa: CASTEGQRWATDTQYF; cdr3_nt: TGTGCCAGCACCGAGGGGCAGCGGTGGGCCACAGATACGCAGTATTTT
j_call: TRBJ1-5; v_call: TRBV20-1; d_call: TRBD1; clone_size: many; cdr3_aa: CSAKTSGTENQPQHF; cdr3_nt: TGCAGTGCCAAAACCTCCGGGACAGAAAATCAGCCCCAGCATTTT
j_call: TRBJ1-1; v_call: TRBV20-1; d_call: .; clone_size: many; cdr3_aa: CSARDGKGGANTEAFF; cdr3_nt: TGCAGTGCTAGAGACGGGAAAGGGGGGGCGAACACTGAAGCTTTCTTT
j_call: TRBJ1-1; v_call: TRBV6-5; d_call: .; clone_size: few; cdr3_aa: CASSVLGIPEAFF; cdr3_nt: TGTGCCAGCAGTGTGTTGGGTATCCCTGAAGCTTTCTTT
j_call: TRBJ2-3; v_call: TRBV3-1; d_call: TRBD2; clone_size: once; cdr3_aa: CASSQEGRPWGLDTDTQYF; cdr3_nt: TGTGCCAGCAGCCAAGAAGGGAGACCGTGGGGACTAGATACAGATACGCAGTATTTT
j_call: TRBJ2-4; v_call: TRBV20-1; d_call: TRBD1; clone_size: .; cdr3_aa: CSASKGASEKNIQYF; cdr3_nt: TGCAGTGCTAGTAAGGGGGCTTCAGAAAAAAACATTCAGTACTTC
j_call: TRBJ1-5; v_call: TRBV12-3/TRBV12-4; d_call: .; clone_size: .; cdr3_aa: CASSLLGYSNQPQHF; cdr3_nt: TGTGCCAGCAGTCTCCTCGGTTATAGCAATCAGCCCCAGCATTTT
j_call: TRBJ1-1; v_call: TRBV9; d_call: .; clone_size: few; cdr3_aa: CASSVVGGVNTEAFF; cdr3_nt: TGTGCCAGCAGCGTAGTTGGGGGGGTGAACACTGAAGCTTTCTTT
j_call: TRBJ2-3; v_call: TRBV29-1; d_call: .; clone_size: once; cdr3_aa: CSTQTGTRTDTQYF; cdr3_nt: TGCAGCACACAAACAGGGACCCGCACAGATACGCAGTATTTT
j_call: TRBJ2-4; v_call: TRBV21-1; d_call: .; clone_size: few; cdr3_aa: CASSKEGFNRGEWEQYF; cdr3_nt: TGTGCCAGCAGCAAAGAAGGTTTTAACAGGGGGGAATGGGAGCAGTACTTC
j_call: TRBJ1-5; v_call: TRBV29-1; d_call: TRBD1; clone_size: few; cdr3_aa: CSVETGGGNQPQHF; cdr3_nt: TGCAGCGTCGAGACAGGGGGAGGCAATCAGCCCCAGCATTTT
j_call: TRBJ2-1; v_call: TRBV27; d_call: .; clone_size: many; cdr3_aa: CASSRPGIYNEQFF; cdr3_nt: TGTGCCAGCAGTCGTCCGGGGATCTACAATGAGCAGTTCTTC
j_call: TRBJ2-2; v_call: TRBV2; d_call: .; clone_size: .; cdr3_aa: CASSEQGGYTGELFF; cdr3_nt: TGTGCCAGCAGTGAACAGGGGGGGTACACCGGGGAGCTGTTTTTT
j_call: TRBJ2-5; v_call: TRBV27; d_call: .; clone_size: .; cdr3_aa: CASSSGDTEQYF; cdr3_nt: TGTGCCAGCAGTTCCGGGGACACTGAGCAGTACTTC
j_call: TRBJ2-5; v_call: TRBV5-1; d_call: .; clone_size: .; cdr3_aa: CASSAGPVQETQYF; cdr3_nt: TGCGCCAGCAGCGCGGGACCGGTCCAAGAGACCCAGTACTTC
j_call: TRBJ2-2; v_call: TRBV13; d_call: TRBD1; clone_size: .; cdr3_aa: CASRTGGATGELFF; cdr3_nt: TGTGCCAGCAGGACAGGGGGGGCCACCGGGGAGCTGTTTTTT
j_call: TRBJ2-4; v_call: TRBV24-1; d_call: .; clone_size: many; cdr3_aa: CATSAGVPDIQYF; cdr3_nt: TGTGCCACCAGTGCGGGAGTGCCCGACATTCAGTACTTC
j_call: TRBJ1-1; v_call: TRBV7-2; d_call: .; clone_size: .; cdr3_aa: CASSYVERAEAFF; cdr3_nt: TGTGCCAGCAGCTATGTCGAGCGGGCTGAAGCTTTCTTT
j_call: TRBJ2-1; v_call: TRBV2; d_call: .; clone_size: .; cdr3_aa: CARRLLGSYNEQFF; cdr3_nt: TGTGCCAGACGGTTACTTGGATCCTACAATGAGCAGTTCTTC
j_call: TRBJ2-3; v_call: TRBV7-2; d_call: TRBD1; clone_size: few; cdr3_aa: CASSPGTGYTDTQYF; cdr3_nt: TGTGCCAGCAGCCCCGGGACAGGGTACACAGATACGCAGTATTTT
j_call: TRBJ1-3; v_call: TRBV10-3; d_call: .; clone_size: .; cdr3_aa: CAIRDLLPGSSGNTIYF; cdr3_nt: TGTGCCATCAGGGACCTTTTACCAGGGAGCTCTGGAAACACCATATATTTT
j_call: TRBJ1-1; v_call: TRBV9; d_call: .; clone_size: .; cdr3_aa: CASSVACPATEAFF; cdr3_nt: TGTGCCAGCAGCGTAGCTTGTCCCGCAACCGAAGCTTTCTTT
j_call: TRBJ2-7; v_call: TRBV3-1; d_call: .; clone_size: few; cdr3_aa: CASSRGPRLGAGGTYEQYF; cdr3_nt: TGTGCCAGCAGCCGGGGGCCTAGGCTCGGAGCGGGTGGGACCTACGAGCAGTACTTC
j_call: TRBJ1-1; v_call: TRBV27; d_call: TRBD1; clone_size: .; cdr3_aa: CASSFDRGLARNTEAFF; cdr3_nt: TGTGCCAGCAGTTTCGACAGGGGGTTAGCCAGGAACACTGAAGCTTTCTTT
j_call: TRBJ2-7; v_call: TRBV7-2; d_call: .; clone_size: .; cdr3_aa: CASSFARIEQYF; cdr3_nt: TGTGCCAGCAGCTTCGCCCGAATCGAGCAGTACTTC
j_call: TRBJ2-1; v_call: TRBV6-1; d_call: TRBD2; clone_size: .; cdr3_aa: CASSGGGEGYNEQFF; cdr3_nt: TGTGCCAGCAGTGGAGGAGGGGAGGGCTACAATGAGCAGTTCTTC
j_call: TRBJ2-5; v_call: TRBV11-2; d_call: .; clone_size: many; cdr3_aa: CASSSENRVETQYF; cdr3_nt: TGTGCCAGCAGCTCCGAGAACAGGGTGGAGACCCAGTACTTC
j_call: TRBJ1-3; v_call: TRBV9; d_call: .; clone_size: few; cdr3_aa: CASSPDISGNTIYF; cdr3_nt: TGTGCCAGCAGCCCCGACATCTCTGGAAACACCATATATTTT
j_call: TRBJ1-1; v_call: TRBV25-1; d_call: .; clone_size: .; cdr3_aa: CASSEFGGWDTEAFF; cdr3_nt: TGTGCCAGCAGTGAATTTGGGGGATGGGACACTGAAGCTTTCTTT
j_call: TRBJ2-5; v_call: TRBV29-1; d_call: TRBD1; clone_size: few; cdr3_aa: CSAEPDRGRSETQYF; cdr3_nt: TGCAGCGCTGAACCGGACAGGGGGCGATCCGAGACCCAGTACTTC
j_call: TRBJ1-6; v_call: TRBV5-1; d_call: TRBD1; clone_size: .; cdr3_aa: CASSIRTGSGSPLHF; cdr3_nt: TGCGCCAGCAGCATTCGGACAGGGAGTGGCTCACCCCTCCACTTT
j_call: TRBJ1-6; v_call: TRBV20-1; d_call: .; clone_size: few; cdr3_aa: CSASGRGSPLHF; cdr3_nt: TGCAGTGCTTCCGGGCGAGGTTCACCCCTCCACTTT
j_call: TRBJ2-7; v_call: TRBV29-1; d_call: .; clone_size: .; cdr3_aa: CSVSTGGPGEQYF; cdr3_nt: TGCAGCGTTAGTACGGGGGGCCCCGGAGAGCAGTACTTC
j_call: TRBJ1-2; v_call: TRBV6-1; d_call: .; clone_size: .; cdr3_aa: CASSEEAQRGYTF; cdr3_nt: TGTGCCAGCAGTGAAGAAGCGCAACGCGGCTACACCTTC
j_call: TRBJ1-5; v_call: TRBV12-3/TRBV12-4; d_call: .; clone_size: .; cdr3_aa: CASSLEGRGSNQPQHF; cdr3_nt: TGTGCCAGCAGTTTAGAAGGCAGGGGTAGCAATCAGCCCCAGCATTTT
j_call: TRBJ1-2; v_call: TRBV29-1; d_call: .; clone_size: few; cdr3_aa: CSVEDPGRYGYTF; cdr3_nt: TGCAGCGTTGAAGACCCAGGGCGGTATGGCTACACCTTC
j_call: TRBJ1-1; v_call: TRBV30; d_call: .; clone_size: .; cdr3_aa: CAWSVPDLVHTEAFF; cdr3_nt: TGTGCCTGGAGTGTACCGGACTTAGTCCACACTGAAGCTTTCTTT
j_call: TRBJ1-3; v_call: TRBV7-9; d_call: TRBD1; clone_size: .; cdr3_aa: CASSITGDFTGNTIYF; cdr3_nt: TGTGCCAGCAGCATAACAGGGGATTTCACCGGAAACACCATATATTTT
j_call: TRBJ2-3; v_call: TRBV7-9; d_call: TRBD2; clone_size: .; cdr3_aa: CASSYMGGDTDTQYF; cdr3_nt: TGTGCCAGCAGTTACATGGGAGGGGACACAGATACGCAGTATTTT
j_call: TRBJ2-3; v_call: TRBV7-2; d_call: .; clone_size: few; cdr3_aa: CASTTDTQYF; cdr3_nt: TGTGCCAGCACGACAGATACGCAGTATTTT
j_call: TRBJ2-3; v_call: TRBV4-2; d_call: .; clone_size: .; cdr3_aa: CASSQTRPDTQYF; cdr3_nt: TGTGCCAGCAGCCAAACTCGGCCAGATACGCAGTATTTT
j_call: TRBJ2-3; v_call: TRBV7-9; d_call: TRBD1; clone_size: few; cdr3_aa: CASSPLDRATDTQYF; cdr3_nt: TGTGCCAGCAGCCCCCTGGACAGGGCCACAGATACGCAGTATTTT
j_call: TRBJ1-2; v_call: TRBV7-9; d_call: .; clone_size: .; cdr3_aa: CVSSSQAPRKGNYGYTF; cdr3_nt: TGTGTCAGCAGCTCACAGGCGCCCCGGAAGGGTAACTATGGCTACACCTTC
j_call: TRBJ2-2; v_call: TRBV15; d_call: .; clone_size: few; cdr3_aa: CATIPGGELFF; cdr3_nt: TGTGCCACCATCCCGGGTGGGGAGCTGTTTTTT
j_call: TRBJ2-1; v_call: TRBV10-3; d_call: .; clone_size: .; cdr3_aa: CAIIDDRYNEQFF; cdr3_nt: TGTGCCATCATCGACGACAGGTACAATGAGCAGTTCTTC
j_call: TRBJ1-1; v_call: TRBV7-9; d_call: TRBD1; clone_size: few; cdr3_aa: CASSLGQGWTEAFF; cdr3_nt: TGTGCCAGCAGCTTAGGACAGGGTTGGACTGAAGCTTTCTTT
j_call: TRBJ1-5; v_call: TRBV20-1; d_call: TRBD1; clone_size: .; cdr3_aa: CSAVPGQGNSNQPQHF; cdr3_nt: TGCAGTGCTGTACCGGGACAGGGGAATAGCAATCAGCCCCAGCATTTT